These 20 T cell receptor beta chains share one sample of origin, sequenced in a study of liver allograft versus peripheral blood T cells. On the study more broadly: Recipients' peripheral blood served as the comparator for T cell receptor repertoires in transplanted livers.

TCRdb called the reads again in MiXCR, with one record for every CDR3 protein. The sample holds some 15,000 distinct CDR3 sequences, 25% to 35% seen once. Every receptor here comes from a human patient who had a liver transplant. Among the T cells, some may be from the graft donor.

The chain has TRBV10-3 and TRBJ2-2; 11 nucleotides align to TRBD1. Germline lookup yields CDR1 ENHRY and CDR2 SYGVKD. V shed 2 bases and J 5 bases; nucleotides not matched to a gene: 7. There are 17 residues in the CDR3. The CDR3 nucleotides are TGTGCCATCAGTGAGGCAGGACAGGGGGCGCATACCGGGGAGCTGTTTTTT. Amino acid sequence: CAISEAGQGAHTGELFF.

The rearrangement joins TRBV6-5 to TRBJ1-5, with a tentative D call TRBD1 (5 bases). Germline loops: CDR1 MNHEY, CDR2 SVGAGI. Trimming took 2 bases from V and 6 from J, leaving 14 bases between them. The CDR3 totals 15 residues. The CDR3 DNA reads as TGTGCCAGCAGTTACGGGCAGGGTGTCGGTCAGCCCCAGCATTTT. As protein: CASSYGQGVGQPQHF.

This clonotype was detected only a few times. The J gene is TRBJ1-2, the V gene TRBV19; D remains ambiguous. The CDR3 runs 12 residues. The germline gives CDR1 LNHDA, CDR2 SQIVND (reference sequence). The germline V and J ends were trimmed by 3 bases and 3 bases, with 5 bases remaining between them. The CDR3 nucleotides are TGTGCCAGTAGTATGCTCGACTATGGCTACACCTTC. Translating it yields CASSMLDYGYTF.

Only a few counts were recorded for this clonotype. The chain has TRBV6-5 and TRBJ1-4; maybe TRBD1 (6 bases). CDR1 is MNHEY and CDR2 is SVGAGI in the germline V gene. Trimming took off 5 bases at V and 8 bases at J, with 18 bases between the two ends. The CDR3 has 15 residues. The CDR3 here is CASSPIAGALEKLFF. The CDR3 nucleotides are TGTGCCAGCAGTCCCATTGCAGGGGCTTTAGAAAAACTGTTTTTT.

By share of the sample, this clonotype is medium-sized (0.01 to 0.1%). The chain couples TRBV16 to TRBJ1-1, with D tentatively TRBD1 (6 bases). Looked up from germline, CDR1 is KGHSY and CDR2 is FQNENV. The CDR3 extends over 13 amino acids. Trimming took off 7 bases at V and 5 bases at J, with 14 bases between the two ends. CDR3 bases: TGTGCCAGCACCAAGAGCCAGGGGACTGAAGCTTTCTTT. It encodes CASTKSQGTEAFF.

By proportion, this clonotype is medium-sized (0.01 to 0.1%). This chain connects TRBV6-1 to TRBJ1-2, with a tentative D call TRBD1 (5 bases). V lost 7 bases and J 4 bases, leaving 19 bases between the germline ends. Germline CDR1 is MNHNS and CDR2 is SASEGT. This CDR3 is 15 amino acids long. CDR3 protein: CASTVEKRGTYGYTF. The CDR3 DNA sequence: TGTGCCAGCACAGTGGAAAAAAGGGGAACCTATGGCTACACCTTC.

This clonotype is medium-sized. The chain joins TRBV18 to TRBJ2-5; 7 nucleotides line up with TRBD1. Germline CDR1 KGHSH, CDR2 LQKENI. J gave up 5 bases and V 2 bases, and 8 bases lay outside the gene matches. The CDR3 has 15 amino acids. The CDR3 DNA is TGTGCCAGCTCACCATCCCCGACAGGGCAGGAGACCCAGTACTTC. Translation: CASSPSPTGQETQYF.

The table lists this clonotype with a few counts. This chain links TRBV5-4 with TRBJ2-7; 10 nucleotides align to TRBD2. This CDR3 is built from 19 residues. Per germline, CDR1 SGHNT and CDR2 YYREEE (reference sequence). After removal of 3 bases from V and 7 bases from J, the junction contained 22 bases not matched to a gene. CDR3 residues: CASSSTGAQSAGGPWEQYF. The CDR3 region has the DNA TGTGCCAGCAGCTCCACAGGGGCGCAGTCAGCGGGAGGGCCTTGGGAGCAGTACTTC.

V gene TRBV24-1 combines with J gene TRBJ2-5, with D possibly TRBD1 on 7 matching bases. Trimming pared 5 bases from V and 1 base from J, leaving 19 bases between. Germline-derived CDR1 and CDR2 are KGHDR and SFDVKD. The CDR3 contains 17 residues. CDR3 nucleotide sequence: TGTGCCACCAGTGTTCTACGGAGGGCAGGGGGCCAAGAGACCCAGTACTTC. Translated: CATSVLRRAGGQETQYF.

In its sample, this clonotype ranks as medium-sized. DNA of the CDR3: TGTGCCAGCTCACTGGGCGGGGAAGAGACCCAGTACTTC. Translation: CASSLGGEETQYF. This chain connects TRBV18 to TRBJ2-5; D may be TRBD2 (6 bases). This CDR3 spans 13 amino acids. The V gene lost 4 bases and the J gene lost 3 bases, with 9 bases spanning the gap. Germline CDR1 reads KGHSH; CDR2 reads LQKENI.

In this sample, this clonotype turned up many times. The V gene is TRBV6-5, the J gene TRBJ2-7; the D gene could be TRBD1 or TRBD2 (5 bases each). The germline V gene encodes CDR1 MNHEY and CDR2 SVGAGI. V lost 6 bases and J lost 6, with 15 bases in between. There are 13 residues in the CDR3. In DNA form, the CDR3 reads TGTGCCAGCAGACCGGGACCCCGGGGCGAGCAGTACTTC. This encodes CASRPGPRGEQYF.

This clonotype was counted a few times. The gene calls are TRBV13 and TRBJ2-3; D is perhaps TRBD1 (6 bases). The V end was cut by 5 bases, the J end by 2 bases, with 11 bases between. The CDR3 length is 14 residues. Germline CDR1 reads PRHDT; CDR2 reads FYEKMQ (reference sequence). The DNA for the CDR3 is TGTGCCAGCAGCACAAGGGGGTACACAGATACGCAGTATTTT. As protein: CASSTRGYTDTQYF.

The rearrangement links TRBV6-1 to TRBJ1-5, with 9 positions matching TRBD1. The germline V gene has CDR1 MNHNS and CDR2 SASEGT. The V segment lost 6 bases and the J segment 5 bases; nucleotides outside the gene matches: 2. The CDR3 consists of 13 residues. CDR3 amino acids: CASSRTGDQPQHF. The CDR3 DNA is TGTGCCAGCAGCCGGACAGGGGATCAGCCCCAGCATTTT.

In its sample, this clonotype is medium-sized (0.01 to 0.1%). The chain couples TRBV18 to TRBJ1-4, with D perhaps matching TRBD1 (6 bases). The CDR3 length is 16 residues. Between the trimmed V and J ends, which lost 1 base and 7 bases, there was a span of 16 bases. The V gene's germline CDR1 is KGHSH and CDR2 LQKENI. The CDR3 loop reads CASSPQSRDTLEKLFF. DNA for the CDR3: TGTGCCAGCTCACCACAGAGCCGGGACACCCTTGAAAAACTGTTTTTT.

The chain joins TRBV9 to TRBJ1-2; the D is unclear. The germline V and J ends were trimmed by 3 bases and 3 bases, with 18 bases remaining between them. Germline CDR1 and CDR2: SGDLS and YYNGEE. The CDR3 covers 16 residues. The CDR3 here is CASSEGWRELDYGYTF. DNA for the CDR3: TGTGCCAGCAGCGAGGGATGGAGAGAACTGGACTATGGCTACACCTTC.

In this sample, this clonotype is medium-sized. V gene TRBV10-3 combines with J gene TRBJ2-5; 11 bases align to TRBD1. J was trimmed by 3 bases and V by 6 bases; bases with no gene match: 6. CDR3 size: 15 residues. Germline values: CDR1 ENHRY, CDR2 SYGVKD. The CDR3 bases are TGTGCCATCAGGGGACTGGGACAGGGGGAAGAGACCCAGTACTTC. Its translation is CAIRGLGQGEETQYF.

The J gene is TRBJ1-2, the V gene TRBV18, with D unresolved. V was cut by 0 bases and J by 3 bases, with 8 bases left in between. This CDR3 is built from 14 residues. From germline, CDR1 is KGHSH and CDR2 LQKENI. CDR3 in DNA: TGTGCCAGCTCACCACCGGACGGGTACTATGGCTACACCTTC. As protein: CASSPPDGYYGYTF.

The CDR3 is CSAPKRGGGYEQFF. Written as DNA, the CDR3 is TGCAGTGCTCCCAAGCGGGGGGGCGGTTATGAGCAGTTCTTC. This chain uses TRBV20-1 with TRBJ2-1; TRBD2 agrees at 10 bases. Germline loops: CDR1 DFQATT, CDR2 SNEGSKA (reference sequence). The CDR3 spans 14 residues. With V trimmed by 5 bases and J by 8 bases, 9 bases remained unmatched.

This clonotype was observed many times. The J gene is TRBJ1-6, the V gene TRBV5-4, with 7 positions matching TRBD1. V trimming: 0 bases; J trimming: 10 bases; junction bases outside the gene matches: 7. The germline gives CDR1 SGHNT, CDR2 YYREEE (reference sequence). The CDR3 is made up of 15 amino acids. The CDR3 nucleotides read TGTGCCAGCAGCTTGGAGACAGGGTCAGTCTCACCCCTCCACTTT. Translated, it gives CASSLETGSVSPLHF.

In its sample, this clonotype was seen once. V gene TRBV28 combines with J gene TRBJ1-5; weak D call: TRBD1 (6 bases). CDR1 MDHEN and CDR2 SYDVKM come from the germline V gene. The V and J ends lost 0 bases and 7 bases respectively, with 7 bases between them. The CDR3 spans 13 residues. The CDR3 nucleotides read TGTGCCAGCAGTTTATGGGGGGCCCAGCCCCAGCATTTT. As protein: CASSLWGAQPQHF.